This is a list of T cell receptor beta chains from one sample in a study of cytomegalovirus exposure and HLA in healthy donors. Measured with immunoSEQ multiplex PCR; TCRdb has only the in-frame clones, and not every one. The sample consists of under 85,000 clones, about 78% of them appearing once. The source material was PBMCs. These receptors were obtained from a man aged 35-49 years in good health and CMV-seronegative. Both conserved end residues are part of each CDR3. The order of the fields is D gene, V gene, J gene, clone size, CDR3 protein, CDR3 DNA. A D gene is named only where the DNA matches it firmly. A clone size is listed for some rows: how often the clone was seen (once, few, many), or a class if it is expanded.

.,TRBV2,TRBJ2-6,.,CASGVLSGANVLTF,TGTGCCAGCGGGGTCCTCTCTGGGGCCAACGTCCTGACCTTC
TRBD2,TRBV4-1,TRBJ2-1,.,CASSQVGTSKDEQFF,TGCGCCAGCAGCCAAGTCGGGACTAGTAAGGATGAGCAGTTCTTC
TRBD1,TRBV11-2,TRBJ2-1,.,CASSPGQLYNEQFF,TGTGCCAGCAGCCCGGGACAGCTCTACAATGAGCAGTTCTTC
.,TRBV21-1,TRBJ2-5,few,CASSKRTKEETQYF,TGTGCCAGCAGCAAAAGGACAAAAGAAGAGACCCAGTACTTC
TRBD1,TRBV11-2,TRBJ2-2,.,CASRDPGQPELFF,TGTGCCAGCAGGGATCCGGGACAGCCGGAGCTGTTTTTT
.,TRBV5-1,TRBJ2-5,.,CASSPGAQLRGQETQYF,TGCGCCAGCAGCCCAGGGGCCCAACTTCGGGGCCAAGAGACCCAGTACTTC
TRBD1,TRBV19,TRBJ1-2,.,CASSVPQGVDYGYTF,TGTGCCAGTAGTGTCCCACAGGGGGTCGACTATGGCTACACCTTC
.,TRBV11-2,TRBJ1-2,.,CASSLPGGYGYTF,TGTGCCAGCAGCTTGCCGGGAGGGTATGGCTACACCTTC
TRBD2,TRBV19,TRBJ2-1,.,CASRPPSGGHNEQFF,TGTGCCAGTAGGCCTCCTAGCGGGGGCCACAATGAGCAGTTCTTC
.,TRBV27,TRBJ1-2,.,CASSLGWRGYGYTF,TGTGCCAGCAGTTTAGGTTGGAGGGGCTATGGCTACACCTTC
.,TRBV4-1,TRBJ1-3,few,CASSQVGLYSGNTIYF,TGCGCCAGCAGCCAAGTCGGGTTATACTCTGGAAACACCATATATTTT
TRBD1,TRBV6-6,TRBJ1-4,few,CATSPGQGEKLFF,TGTGCCACCTCGCCGGGACAGGGTGAAAAACTGTTTTTT
.,TRBV6-1,TRBJ1-4,.,CASSERGEKLFF,TGTGCCAGCAGTGAACGGGGTGAAAAACTGTTTTTT
TRBD1,TRBV28,TRBJ1-2,.,CASSLPGTGVYGYTF,TGTGCCAGCAGTCTGCCCGGGACAGGGGTCTATGGCTACACCTTC
TRBD1,TRBV7-9,TRBJ1-1,.,CASSSTGTEVRGTEAFF,TGTGCCAGCAGCTCGACCGGGACAGAGGTTAGAGGGACTGAAGCTTTCTTT
.,TRBV18,TRBJ2-6,.,CASSFSGDNVLTF,TGTGCCAGCTCGTTCTCGGGAGACAACGTCCTGACTTTC
.,TRBV2,TRBJ1-4,.,CASRRLLENEKLFF,TGTGCCAGCAGGAGGCTTCTCGAGAATGAAAAACTGTTTTTT
.,TRBV18,TRBJ1-5,few,CASSPANSNQPQHF,TGTGCCAGCTCACCGGCCAACAGCAATCAGCCCCAGCATTTT
TRBD2,TRBV5-5,TRBJ2-2,few,CASSLYWRTSGKVGELFF,TGTGCCAGCAGCCTTTATTGGAGGACTAGCGGGAAAGTCGGGGAGCTGTTTTTT
.,TRBV7-2,TRBJ2-7,.,CASSMMSRLPYEQYF,TGTGCCAGCAGCATGATGAGCCGCCTACCCTACGAGCAGTACTTC
.,TRBV2,TRBJ2-1,.,CASSDEGREFF,TGTGCCAGCAGTGATGAGGGCAGAGAGTTCTTC
.,TRBV19,TRBJ1-1,.,CAARTGQTNTEAFF,TGTGCCGCTCGTACAGGGCAGACGAACACTGAAGCTTTCTTT
.,TRBV6-1,TRBJ2-2,.,CASVEGSDTGELFF,TGTGCCAGCGTGGAGGGGTCAGACACCGGGGAGCTGTTTTTT
TRBD2,TRBV4-1,TRBJ2-1,.,CASSQNSGRSSYNEQFF,TGCGCCAGCAGCCAAAATAGCGGGAGGAGCTCCTACAATGAGCAGTTCTTC
.,TRBV2,TRBJ2-6,.,CASRETSGANGLTF,TGTGCCAGCAGGGAGACTTCTGGGGCCAACGGCCTGACTTTC
TRBD2,TRBV11-1,TRBJ2-1,.,CASSFGSGRANEQFF,TGTGCCAGCAGCTTCGGGAGCGGGAGGGCGAATGAGCAGTTCTTC
.,TRBV7-3,TRBJ2-5,few,CASSLRRGDSPQTQYF,TGTGCCAGCAGCTTAAGGAGGGGAGACTCGCCTCAGACCCAGTACTTC
TRBD2,TRBV18,TRBJ2-1,.,CASSPQVAGSDEQFF,TGTGCCAGCTCACCACAGGTAGCGGGATCCGATGAGCAGTTCTTC
TRBD2,TRBV6-1,TRBJ2-7,few,CASSDGGSPYEQYF,TGTGCCAGCAGTGATGGCGGGAGCCCCTACGAGCAGTACTTC